A single sample is the source of the 5 T cell receptor beta chains below, sequenced in a study of beta chain features in type 1 diabetes. cDNA synthesis used the whole RNA isolate, giving expressed TCRB sequences. Profiling relied on immunoSEQ multiplex PCR, and the TCRdb table lists in-frame clones only, not all of them. This sample carries under 300,000 clones, 25% to 30% of them seen once, and the ten largest clones take roughly 4%. The sequenced sample was central memory CD4+ T cells from blood. The receptors stem from a man aged 30 to 45 in good health.

Concerning this clone: This clone may be a read error of a much larger clone one base away. The V and J genes are TRBV27 and TRBJ2-7, with D unresolved. Germline V lookup: CDR1 MNHEY, CDR2 SMNVEV (reference sequence). Trimming left V 4 bases short and J 2 bases short, with 3 bases between. CDR3 size: 11 residues. CDR3 residues: CASSSPYEQYF. CDR3 DNA: TGTGCCAGCAGTTCTCCCTACGAGCAGTACTTC.

This clone was recorded a few times. CDR3 coding DNA: TGTGCCGGAACAGGGGGCCCGGGTGAAAAACTGTTTTTT. This translates into CAGTGGPGEKLFF. The rearrangement uses TRBV30 and TRBJ1-4; 9 positions agree with TRBD1. Germline V CDR1 and CDR2: GTSNPN, SVGIG (reference sequence). The trim removed 8 bases at V and 7 bases at J, leaving 8 bases unmatched. The CDR3 contains 13 residues.

This clone was picked up a small number of times. The chain employs TRBV5-4 and TRBJ2-5, with D possibly matching TRBD1 (6 bases). V lost 4 bases, J lost 4 bases, and 11 bases lay in between. The CDR3 length is 13 residues. Germline V lookup: CDR1 SGHNT, CDR2 YYREEE (reference sequence). The CDR3 loop is CASSGGQTETQYF. CDR3 DNA sequence: TGTGCCAGCAGCGGGGGACAAACAGAGACCCAGTACTTC.

The chain employs TRBV5-1 and TRBJ2-1; 7 nucleotides agree with TRBD2. The CDR3 runs 12 residues. The V gene's germline CDR1 is SGHRS and CDR2 YFSETQ. J gave up 9 bases and V 3 bases, and 3 bases lay outside the gene matches. This CDR3 reads CASSYPSGEQFF. The CDR3 region has the DNA TGCGCCAGCAGCTATCCTAGCGGTGAGCAGTTCTTC.

About this clone: A much larger clone lies a single base off, so this may be a read error. This sequence joins TRBV29-1 and TRBJ2-6; a possible D gene is TRBD2 (5 bases). This CDR3 is built from 15 residues. The V gene lost 8 bases and the J gene lost 0 bases, with 14 bases spanning the gap. CDR1 and CDR2 from the germline V gene are SQVTM and ANQGSEA. Written as DNA, the CDR3 is TGCAGCATTAAGCCCGCGGGCTCTGGGGCCAACGTCCTGACTTTC. Its protein is CSIKPAGSGANVLTF.